This T cell receptor (beta chain) was documented in a study of cytomegalovirus exposure and HLA in healthy donors (dated by TCRdb to about 2017). At the level of the whole study: An earlier analysis of several hundred of the donors reported 250 to 350 Gb of sequence data and 117 million unique TCR beta sequences from roughly 180 million T cells. An early release covering more than 500 HLA-typed donors comprised approximately 290 gigabases of sequencing data and 65 million to 100 million unique TCR sequences. The genetic ancestry cluster associated with self-reported Caucasian donors included around 76% of the 300 to 450 genotyped donors. The study was designed to test whether signatures of past pathogen exposure could be identified by cataloging public T cell receptors. The study profiled the T cell repertoires of hundreds of subjects by immunosequencing and related them to cytomegalovirus serostatus. A separate validation cohort of roughly 130 different subjects was used in addition to the roughly 640-subject first cohort. To predict cytomegalovirus infection status, the study brought together high-throughput TCR immunosequencing, statistical association of individual TCRs with disease status, and machine learning. A later analysis re-analyzed previously published TCR beta repertoires from 600 to 850 donors and added high-resolution HLA genotyping to study TCR occurrence patterns. In the later analysis, no new phenotypic data were used to find candidate immune exposures; instead, reliance was placed on TCR beta sequences and their occurrence across donors. An earlier analysis of 587 of the donors applied high-throughput TCR beta sequencing to assess whether each TCR beta V gene segment acted as functional or pseudogenic. Donor age, sex, ethnicity and CMV serostatus were compiled together with the repertoire data. A later genetic analysis used genome-wide SNP genotypes for about 55% of the 666 donors, treating that subset as a discovery cohort. Every repertoire in the discovery cohort had been generated on one and the same sequencing platform. HLA typing included class I and class II loci at four-digit resolution. Typing coverage varied by locus: about 620-630 donors for A, B, C, DRB1 and DQB1; some 520 for DQA1; about 570 for DPA1; some 470 for DPB1. Roughly five DR-DQ haplotypes were handled as single units for association and clustering, since linkage in the cohort was strong. Among approximately 370 genotyped donors of the cohort, an average of roughly 230,000 unique TCR beta nucleotide sequences was sequenced per donor, of which about 18% were non-productive. General study outcomes and caveats: In vitro tests confirmed that a few of the cytomegalovirus-associated TCR beta chains recognize cytomegalovirus antigens. Specific HLA alleles were associated with 18,000 or so TCR beta sequences at a false discovery rate of 0.05 in a later analysis. An association between a missense DCLRE1C variant and V-gene and J-gene trimming of TCR beta chains was found in a later genetic analysis and replicated in an independent cohort. The study gave a list of under 200 TCR beta chains associated with cytomegalovirus. Several of the top co-occurrence clusters appeared to be linked to parvovirus B19, influenza, CMV and Epstein-Barr virus, according to a later analysis. In both the original and validation cohorts, the classifier was reported to diagnose cytomegalovirus status with high specificity and sensitivity. Strong co-occurrence of HLA alleles, especially DR and DQ, made assigning TCR associations to individual alleles difficult. A cluster of highly shared sequence variants was judged likely to be a technical artifact of the sequencing pipeline. In a later analysis, the rate of TCR association differed among HLA loci, with DRB1 alleles having the most associated TCRs and HLA-C alleles having the fewest. It was suggested by the authors that the approach could potentially be generalized to other disease states and immunological phenotypes. Most TCR sequences were observed very rarely across donors, whereas some public TCRs were present in many individuals. HLA typing was unavailable for some donors at each locus, so association tests used only the typed subset. Because counts were too low, seventeen rarely observed V segments, including chromosome 9 orphons, were left out of the earlier analysis of 587 of the donors. In this cohort, only TCR beta chains were sequenced, and detectable features were limited by the absence of alpha or paired-chain data. An earlier analysis of around 600 of the donors showed that most TCR beta V segments appeared in productive rearrangements either about 90% or about 30% of the time, which broadly matched IMGT annotations. For the cohort, immune exposure information was limited to CMV serostatus. A later analysis found that HLA-associated TCR beta chains were more clonally expanded and had lower generation probabilities than equally common non-associated chains. In a later analysis, most CMV-associated TCR beta chains were found to appear HLA-restricted, with HLA associations seemingly driven largely by CMV exposure. Linkage disequilibrium might explain the correlated functional status among segregating V segments, but an unknown experimental factor could not be excluded. Sequencing depth was assumed to be roughly uniform across donors in the presence/absence analyses, though that assumption may not hold. Compared with the 666-donor mean, donors in an Asian-associated ancestry cluster had fewer N-insertions in productive TCRs, according to a later genetic analysis. A further reported finding was that TCR beta sequences accurately predicted the HLA-A and HLA-B alleles for most subjects in the first cohort.

In the case of this clone: Its target antigen remains unknown. Base quality data are lacking; no much larger clone is found one base away.

The cohort consisted of 650 to 850 healthy bone marrow donors. All cohort members were sampled while nominally healthy, although unrecorded immune exposures were likely present. The donor tested CMV seropositive and was one of the 289 seropositive cohort members. A peripheral blood sample was collected from each donor, and TCR beta sequencing was performed on peripheral blood mononuclear cells. Genomic DNA was extracted from the blood cell samples with the Qiagen DNeasy Blood Extraction Kit. The receptor library was made with the immunoSEQ multiplex PCR assay. The multiplex PCR relied on a mix of 60 forward primers for TCR Vbeta segments and 13 reverse primers for TCR Jbeta segments. Amplification of the CDR3 region of rearranged TCR beta genes was performed with a multiplex PCR assay on genomic DNA. Amplified TCR beta libraries were sequenced as 87-base-pair reads on the Illumina HiSeq System. Concerning the study's data processing: A later analysis counted some 74 million unique TCR beta chains across the 550 to 700 repertoires, and 9.5 million to 11 million of these chains were shared by at least two donors. Raw reads were error-corrected and collapsed into unique sequences with a nearest-neighbor algorithm that merged closely related sequences to remove PCR and sequencing errors. V, D and J gene segments were assigned by aligning CDR3 sequences to IMGT reference sequences. For a sequence to be retained, at least a six-nucleotide match to both a V gene segment and a J gene segment was required. A rearrangement counted as productive if the CDR3 had no stop codons and remained in frame with V and J, and every other rearrangement counted as non-productive. CDR3 was defined by IMGT convention, running from the second conserved V-encoded cysteine to the conserved J-encoded phenylalanine. The earlier analysis of more than 450 of the donors excluded sequences that lacked an unambiguous match to a single V gene segment. An earlier analysis of a few hundred of the donors called V segments functional above 56.7% productive rearrangements and segregating when the between-donor standard deviation exceeded 5%. A statistical classification framework was developed to diagnose cytomegalovirus status using the catalog of TCR beta chain sequences. A later analysis assigned V and J genes by comparing TCR nucleotide sequences with IMGT/GENE-DB human TR gene sequences. Using the TCRdist pipeline, a later analysis assigned CDR3 sequences along with most-parsimonious VDJ recombination scenarios. In a later analysis, each TCR beta chain was defined by its CDR3 amino acid sequence together with its V-gene family, and reads lacking a unique V-gene family were excluded. To address suspected cross-contamination and a sequencing artifact, a later analysis removed 550 to 750 highly shared, low-generation-probability nucleotide sequences. In a later analysis, a clonal expansion index was calculated for each public chain from normalized within-repertoire ranks of inferred template counts. Generation probabilities in a later analysis came from a VDJ recombination model fitted to out-of-frame rearrangements, and those results were checked against IGoR. Hypergeometric tests were used in a later analysis to score TCR-TCR, TCR-HLA and TCR-CMV co-occurrence, with a repertoire-size bias correction applied to the TCR pairs. False discovery rates were estimated in a later analysis by permuting HLA or CMV assignments 20 times. In a later analysis, co-occurring TCRs were grouped using DBSCAN, and TCRdist sequence similarity was added for clustering within HLA-allele-positive subsets. For co-occurrence clustering, repertoires with fewer than 30,000 or more than 120,000 public chains were excluded, along with five or six repertoires with anomalous nucleotide sharing. Imported from immuneACCESS, the table was reduced by TCRdb to in-frame sequences with V and J called. These copies leave out some clones; in studies compared against another copy, an unresolved V gene accounts for under half, and the cause of the remainder is not known. V, J and clone size were drawn from that table, and D and trimming were deduced from the DNA. The sample table contains about 160,000 clones; only one count was recorded for roughly 77% of them. The ten most abundant clones make up 1% of the sample.

Specimen: PBMCs. The sequence came from a woman between 50 and 59 years old in good health and CMV-seropositive.

The nucleotides are TGTGCCAGCAGTCTGGACAGGGCTAGGGACACTGAAGCTTTCTTT. It is translated as CASSLDRARDTEAFF. The chain is encoded by TRBV6-1 joined to TRBJ1-1; TRBD1 lines up with 8 middle nucleotides. The CDR3 has 15 amino acids, counting the end cysteine and phenylalanine. The retained sequence is limited to the CDR3, 45 bases, with the frame set at the first base. CDR1 MNHNS and CDR2 SASEGT were looked up in the germline V gene. For this chain, trimming is 5 bases at the V end and 3 bases at the J end, and the number of junction bases without a gene match is 8.